This is a list of T cell receptor beta chains from one sample in a study of blood T cell repertoires in COVID-19. Repertoires were generated with immunoSEQ multiplex PCR, while TCRdb's copy carries only in-frame clones and drops some. The sample consists of 100,000 to 150,000 clones, more than 75% of them appearing once. The sample consisted of peripheral blood. The receptors stem from a man in his 70s with active COVID-19. Each CDR3 is given with its conserved first and last residue. A D gene is named only where the DNA matches it firmly. The size entry is marked missing in some rows and otherwise reads once, few, many or a size class.

D	size	J	V	CDR3	DNA
-	-	TRBJ2-5	TRBV30	CAWIPRGMRETQYF	TGTGCCTGGATTCCGCGGGGCATGCGGGAGACCCAGTACTTC
-	-	TRBJ2-7	TRBV27	CASSLLGFGARNEQYF	TGTGCCAGCAGTCTATTGGGGTTTGGGGCGCGGAACGAGCAGTACTTC
-	-	TRBJ2-2	TRBV5-1	CASSLAGTGELFF	TGCGCCAGCAGCTTGGCGGGCACCGGGGAGCTGTTTTTT
-	-	TRBJ2-1	TRBV7-9	CASGLRGDGYNEQFF	TGTGCCAGCGGACTCCGGGGAGATGGCTACAATGAGCAGTTCTTC
TRBD2	-	TRBJ2-7	TRBV3-1/TRBV3-2	CASSHLAGDSPPAYEQYF	TGTGCCAGCAGCCACCTTGCGGGAGATTCTCCCCCGGCCTACGAGCAGTACTTC
TRBD1	-	TRBJ2-1	TRBV5-1	CASSWGIGTGNEQFF	TGCGCCAGCAGCTGGGGGATAGGGACAGGCAATGAGCAGTTCTTC
-	-	TRBJ2-2	TRBV11-2	CASSSRRTPNTGELFF	TGTGCCAGCAGCTCTCGTCGGACACCAAACACCGGGGAGCTGTTTTTT
TRBD1	-	TRBJ1-3	TRBV4-1	CASSPGGGRRSGNTIYF	TGCGCCAGCAGCCCAGGGGGCGGCAGGAGAAGTGGAAACACCATATATTTT
TRBD1	-	TRBJ2-3	TRBV19	CASSRDSKADTQYF	TGTGCCAGTAGTAGGGACAGTAAGGCAGATACGCAGTATTTT
-	-	TRBJ1-2	TRBV7-9	CASSLALGVFYGYTF	TGTGCCAGCAGCTTGGCCTTAGGGGTTTTCTATGGCTACACCTTC
TRBD1	once	TRBJ1-1	TRBV19	CASGFQGGFEAFF	TGTGCCAGTGGCTTTCAGGGGGGTTTCGAGGCTTTCTTT
-	-	TRBJ1-5	TRBV28	CASSLVVRSTSNQPQHF	TGTGCCAGCAGTTTGGTAGTCCGGAGTACTAGCAATCAGCCCCAGCATTTT
TRBD2	few	TRBJ2-3	TRBV5-1	CASSLEGTRVDTQYF	TGCGCCAGCAGCTTGGAGGGGACTAGAGTAGATACGCAGTATTTT
TRBD1	-	TRBJ2-5	TRBV6-5	CASSYLPGTGETQYF	TGTGCCAGCAGTTACCTTCCCGGGACAGGGGAGACCCAGTACTTC
-	-	TRBJ1-4	TRBV9	CASSARDNPNEKLFF	TGTGCCAGCAGCGCCCGGGACAACCCTAATGAAAAACTGTTTTTT
-	once	TRBJ2-1	TRBV10-2	CASKAYSGSYNEQFF	TGCGCCAGCAAGGCCTACTCGGGCTCCTACAATGAGCAGTTCTTC
TRBD1	-	TRBJ1-2	TRBV5-1	CASSSTGGYTF	TGCGCCAGCAGCTCGACAGGGGGCTACACCTTC
TRBD1	-	TRBJ1-1	TRBV18	CASSPPAGGNTEAFF	TGTGCCAGCTCACCCCCGGCAGGGGGTAACACTGAAGCTTTCTTT
-	-	TRBJ2-1	TRBV6-5	CASTPTRSDEQFF	TGTGCCAGCACCCCGACTAGGAGCGATGAGCAGTTCTTC
TRBD2	-	TRBJ2-3	TRBV6-1	CASSDTLAGGDTQYF	TGTGCCAGCAGTGATACTCTAGCGGGGGGAGATACGCAGTATTTT
TRBD1	-	TRBJ1-1	TRBV4-3	CASSQTGGNTEAFF	TGCGCCAGCAGCCAAACAGGGGGCAACACTGAAGCTTTCTTT
-	-	TRBJ2-7	TRBV30	CAWRDSHYEQYF	TGTGCCTGGCGGGACTCCCACTACGAGCAGTACTTC
TRBD2	few	TRBJ2-3	TRBV28	CASSFRVGRALGTDTQYF	TGTGCCAGCAGTTTTCGAGTCGGGAGGGCCCTCGGCACAGATACGCAGTATTTT
TRBD1	-	TRBJ1-2	TRBV5-1	CASSRDRTYGYTF	TGCGCCAGCAGTCGGGACAGGACGTATGGCTACACCTTC
TRBD1	-	TRBJ1-2	TRBV5-1	CASAQTGTYGYTF	TGCGCCAGCGCTCAGACAGGGACCTATGGCTACACCTTC
-	-	TRBJ2-2	TRBV11-3	CASSPGLKATGELFF	TGTGCCAGCAGCCCCGGACTAAAGGCCACCGGGGAGCTGTTTTTT
-	-	TRBJ1-1	TRBV5-8	CASSSIENTEAFF	TGTGCCAGCAGCTCGATAGAGAACACTGAAGCTTTCTTT
-	-	TRBJ1-2	TRBV9	CASSRGSTYGYTF	TGTGCCAGCAGCCGCGGTTCTACCTATGGCTACACCTTC
-	-	TRBJ2-2	TRBV4-1	CASSPTGTKNTGELFF	TGCGCCAGCAGCCCCACCGGGACAAAGAACACCGGGGAGCTGTTTTTT